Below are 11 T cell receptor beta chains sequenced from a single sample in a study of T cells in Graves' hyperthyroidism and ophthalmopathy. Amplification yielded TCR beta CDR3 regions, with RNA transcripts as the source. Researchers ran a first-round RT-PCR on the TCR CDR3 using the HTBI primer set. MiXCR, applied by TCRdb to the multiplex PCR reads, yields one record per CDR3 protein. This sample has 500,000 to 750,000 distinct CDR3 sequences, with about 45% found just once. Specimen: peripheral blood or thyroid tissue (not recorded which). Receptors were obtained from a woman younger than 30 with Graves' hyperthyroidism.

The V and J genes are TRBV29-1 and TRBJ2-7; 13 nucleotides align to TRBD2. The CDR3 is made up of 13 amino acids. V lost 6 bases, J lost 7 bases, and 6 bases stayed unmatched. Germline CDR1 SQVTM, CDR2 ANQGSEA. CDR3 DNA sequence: TGCAGCGTAACTCCGACTAGCGGGAGGGAGCAGTACTTC. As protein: CSVTPTSGREQYF.

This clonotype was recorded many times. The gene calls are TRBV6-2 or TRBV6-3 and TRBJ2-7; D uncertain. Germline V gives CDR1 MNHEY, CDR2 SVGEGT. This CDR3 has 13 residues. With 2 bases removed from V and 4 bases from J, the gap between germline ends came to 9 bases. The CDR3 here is CASSYRPRYEQYF. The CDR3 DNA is TGTGCCAGCAGTTACAGGCCCCGTTACGAGCAGTACTTC.

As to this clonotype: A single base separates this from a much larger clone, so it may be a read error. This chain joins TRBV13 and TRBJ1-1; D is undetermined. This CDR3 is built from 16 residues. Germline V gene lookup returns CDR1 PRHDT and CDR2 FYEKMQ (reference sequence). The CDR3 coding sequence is TGTGCCACCCTACAGAACATCTTTCGTATGAACGCTGAAGCTTTCTTT. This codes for CATLQNIFRMNAEAFF.

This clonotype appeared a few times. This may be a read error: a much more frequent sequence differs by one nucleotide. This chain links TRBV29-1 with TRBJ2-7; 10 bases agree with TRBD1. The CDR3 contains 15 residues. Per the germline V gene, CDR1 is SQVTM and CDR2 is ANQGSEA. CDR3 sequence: CSVEKGQGHSYEQHF. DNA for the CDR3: TGCAGCGTTGAAAAGGGACAGGGGCACTCCTACGAGCAGCACTTC.

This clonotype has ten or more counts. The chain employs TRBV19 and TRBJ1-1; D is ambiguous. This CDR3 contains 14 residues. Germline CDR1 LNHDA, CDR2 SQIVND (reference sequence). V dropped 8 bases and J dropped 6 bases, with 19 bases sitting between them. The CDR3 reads CASEDLTLPPEAFF. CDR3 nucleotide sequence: TGTGCCAGTGAGGACCTAACTCTCCCCCCTGAAGCTTTCTTT.

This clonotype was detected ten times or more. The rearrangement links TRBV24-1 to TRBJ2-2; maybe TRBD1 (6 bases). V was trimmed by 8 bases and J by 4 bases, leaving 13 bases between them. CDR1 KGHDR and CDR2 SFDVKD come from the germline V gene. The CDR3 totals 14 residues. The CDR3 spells CATIPQGTTGELFF. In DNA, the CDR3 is TGTGCCACCATTCCTCAGGGGACCACCGGGGAGCTGTTTTTT.

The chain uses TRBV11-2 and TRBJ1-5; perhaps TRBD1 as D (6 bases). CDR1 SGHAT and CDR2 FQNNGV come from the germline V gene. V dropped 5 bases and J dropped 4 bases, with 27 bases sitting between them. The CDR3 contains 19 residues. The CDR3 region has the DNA TGTGCCAGCAGCGCAGGGGTAGAAGCCTGTGGCCAGGCAAATCAGCCCCAGCATTTT. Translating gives CASSAGVEACGQANQPQHF.

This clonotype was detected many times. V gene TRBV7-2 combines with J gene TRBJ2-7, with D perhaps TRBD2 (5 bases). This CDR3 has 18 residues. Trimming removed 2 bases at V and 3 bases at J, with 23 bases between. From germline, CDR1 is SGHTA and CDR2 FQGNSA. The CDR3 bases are TGTGCCAGCAGCTTAACCCCCTACGGGGTAAGCCCCCGCTACGAGCAGTACTTC. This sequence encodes CASSLTPYGVSPRYEQYF. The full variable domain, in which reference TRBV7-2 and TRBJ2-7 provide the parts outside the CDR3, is GAGVSQSPSNKVTEKGKDVELRCDPISGHTALYWYRQSLGQGLEFLIYFQGNSAPDKSGLPSDRFSAERTGGSVSTLTIQRTQQEDSAVYLCASSLTPYGVSPRYEQYFGPGTRLTVT.

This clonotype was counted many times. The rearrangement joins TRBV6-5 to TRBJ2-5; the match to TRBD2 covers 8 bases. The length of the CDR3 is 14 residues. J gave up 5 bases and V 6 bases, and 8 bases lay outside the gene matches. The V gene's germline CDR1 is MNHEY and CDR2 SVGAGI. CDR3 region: CASSQREWRETQYF. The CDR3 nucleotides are TGTGCCAGCAGCCAGCGGGAGTGGAGGGAGACCCAGTACTTC.

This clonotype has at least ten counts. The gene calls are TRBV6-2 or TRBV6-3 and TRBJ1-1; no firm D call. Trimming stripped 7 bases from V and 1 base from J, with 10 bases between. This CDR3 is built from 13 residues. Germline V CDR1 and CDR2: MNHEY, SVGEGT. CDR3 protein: CASTNGENTEAFF. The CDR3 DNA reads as TGTGCCAGCACTAATGGGGAGAACACTGAAGCTTTCTTT.

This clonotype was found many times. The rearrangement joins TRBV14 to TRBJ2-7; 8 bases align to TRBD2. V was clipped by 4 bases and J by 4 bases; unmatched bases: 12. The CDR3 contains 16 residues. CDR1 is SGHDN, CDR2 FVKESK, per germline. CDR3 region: CASSPPGRAGVYEQYF. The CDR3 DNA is TGTGCCAGCAGCCCCCCCGGTAGAGCGGGGGTATACGAGCAGTACTTC.